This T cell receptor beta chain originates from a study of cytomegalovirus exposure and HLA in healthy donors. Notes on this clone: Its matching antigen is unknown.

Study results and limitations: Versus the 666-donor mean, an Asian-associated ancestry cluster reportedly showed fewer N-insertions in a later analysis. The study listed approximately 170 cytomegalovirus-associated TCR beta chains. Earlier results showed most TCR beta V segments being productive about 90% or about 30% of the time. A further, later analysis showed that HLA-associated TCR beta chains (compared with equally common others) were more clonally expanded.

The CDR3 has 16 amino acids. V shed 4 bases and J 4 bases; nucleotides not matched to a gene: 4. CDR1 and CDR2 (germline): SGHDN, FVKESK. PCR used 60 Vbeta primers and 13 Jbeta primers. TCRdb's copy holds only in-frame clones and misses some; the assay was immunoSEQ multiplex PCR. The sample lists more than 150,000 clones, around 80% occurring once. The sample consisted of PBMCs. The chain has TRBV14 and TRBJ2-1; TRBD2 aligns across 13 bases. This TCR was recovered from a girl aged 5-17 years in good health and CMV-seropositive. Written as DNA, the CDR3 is TGTGCCAGCAGCCTTGGGACTAGCGGGATTTACAATGAGCAGTTCTTC. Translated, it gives CASSLGTSGIYNEQFF.